The 23 T cell receptor beta chains presented below share a single source sample, sequenced in a study of control samples from healthy donors and cancer patients. Profiled with immunoSEQ multiplex PCR; TCRdb holds only in-frame clones, not every one. The sample has 75,000 to 100,000 clones, around 86% seen once; the top ten hold over 1%. The specimen sequenced was blood. The receptors here all came from a woman in her fifties or sixties in good health.

The J gene is TRBJ2-2, the V gene TRBV6-5; D is unclear. CDR3 length: 13 amino acids. With 6 bases removed from V and 0 bases from J, the gap between germline ends came to 5 bases. Germline V gene data show CDR1 as MNHEY and CDR2 as SVGAGI. The CDR3 DNA reads TGTGCCAGCAGGGCATCGAACACCGGGGAGCTGTTTTTT. Its translation is CASRASNTGELFF.

V and J are TRBV18 and TRBJ1-1, with 8 bases matching TRBD1. With V trimmed by 4 bases and J by 4 bases, 5 bases remained unmatched. This CDR3 has 14 residues. Germline assignment: CDR1 KGHSH and CDR2 LQKENI. The chain's CDR3 is CASSHGQGATEAFF. The DNA of the CDR3 is TGTGCCAGCTCACACGGACAGGGCGCCACTGAAGCTTTCTTT.

The chain carries TRBV5-1 and TRBJ2-3, with 12 bases fitting TRBD2. Per the germline V gene, CDR1 is SGHRS and CDR2 is YFSETQ. With 2 bases clipped from V and 5 bases from J, the junction kept 12 bases outside the gene matches. The CDR3 spans 18 residues. CDR3 sequence: CASSFSASGGARIDTQYF. CDR3 DNA: TGCGCCAGCAGCTTTTCGGCTAGCGGGGGGGCTCGAATAGATACGCAGTATTTT.

This sequence joins TRBV7-9 and TRBJ1-6, with a possible D match to TRBD1 (6 bases). Germline V CDR1 and CDR2: SEHNR, FQNEAQ (reference sequence). V was shortened by 1 base and J by 9 bases, with 13 bases between the two germline ends. The CDR3 covers 15 residues. The CDR3 sequence: CASSLEGGTISPLHF. CDR3 DNA: TGTGCCAGCAGCTTAGAGGGGGGGACGATTTCACCCCTCCACTTT.

The chain links TRBV6-2 or TRBV6-3 to TRBJ2-7; tentative D call: TRBD1 (5 bases). The CDR3 covers 13 residues. Germline loops: CDR1 MNHEY, CDR2 SVGEGT. V was clipped by 0 bases and J by 4 bases, with 7 bases between them. CDR3 coding DNA: TGTGCCAGCAGTTACTCGGGGCGATACGAGCAGTACTTC. It codes for CASSYSGRYEQYF.

The V call is TRBV10-3, the J call TRBJ1-1; D perhaps matches TRBD1 (5 bases). V dropped 0 bases and J dropped 5 bases, with 16 bases sitting between them. Germline V lookup: CDR1 ENHRY, CDR2 SYGVKD. This CDR3 region has 16 residues. The chain's CDR3 is CAISESLGGGLTEAFF. The CDR3 region has the DNA TGTGCCATCAGTGAGTCGTTGGGTGGGGGGTTGACTGAAGCTTTCTTT.

V is TRBV12-5 and J is TRBJ2-7; 9 bases line up with TRBD1. Germline CDR1 reads LGHNT; CDR2 reads FRNRAP. V was pared by 4 bases and J by 2 bases, with 6 bases of the junction left unmatched. This CDR3 is built from 15 residues. CDR3 in amino acids: CASGSGTGIPYEQYF. The CDR3 DNA reads as TGTGCTAGTGGTTCGGGGACAGGGATCCCCTACGAGCAGTACTTC.

The V gene is TRBV5-1, the J gene TRBJ2-1; no reliable D call. The germline gives CDR1 SGHRS, CDR2 YFSETQ. The CDR3 is 14 amino acids. V lost 1 base, J lost 6 bases, and 11 bases lay in between. The CDR3 bases are TGCGCCAGCAGCTTGAGTAACGGTATCAATGAGCAGTTCTTC. Its translation: CASSLSNGINEQFF.

The chain employs TRBV5-1 and TRBJ2-7; 7 bases agree with TRBD1. With V trimmed by 4 bases and J by 2 bases, 9 bases remained unmatched. This CDR3 spans 15 amino acids. The germline gives CDR1 SGHRS, CDR2 YFSETQ. CDR3 amino acids: CASSRNTGVPYEQYF. The CDR3 nucleotides read TGCGCCAGCAGCCGAAACACAGGGGTCCCCTACGAGCAGTACTTC.

This rearrangement joins TRBV2 to TRBJ2-1; D not certain. The germline V gene encodes CDR1 SNHLY and CDR2 FYNNEI. The CDR3 spans 15 residues. The V end was cut by 0 bases, the J end by 0 bases, with 6 bases between. In DNA, the CDR3 is TGTGCCAGCAGTGAAGCGAGAGGCTCCTACAATGAGCAGTTCTTC. Translated: CASSEARGSYNEQFF. Full variable domain (rest looked up from reference TRBV2 and TRBJ2-1): EPEVTQTPSHQVTQMGQEVILRCVPISNHLYFYWYRQILGQKVEFLVSFYNNEISEKSEIFDDQFSVERPDGSNFTLKIRSTKLEDSAMYFCASSEARGSYNEQFFGPGTRLTVL.

This clone has just one count. At one end, the junction sequence differs from germline, possibly due to a read error. J is TRBJ2-2 and V is TRBV11-2; no clear D gene. The CDR3 runs to 18 residues. Germline V gives CDR1 SGHAT, CDR2 FQNNGV. DNA of the CDR3: TGTGCCAGCAGCCTAGACCGATTCACCCCAGGGAACACCGGGGAGCTGTTTTTT. Translating it yields CASSLDRFTPGNTGELFF.

The chain employs TRBV9 and TRBJ2-7; no clear D gene. V lost 0 bases to trimming and J lost 2 bases, with 6 bases between them. The CDR3 contains 13 residues. Per the germline V gene, CDR1 is SGDLS and CDR2 is YYNGEE. CDR3 DNA sequence: TGTGCCAGCAGCGTAGGGGCCGCCTACGAGCAGTACTTC. This encodes CASSVGAAYEQYF.

The rearrangement links TRBV7-2 to TRBJ2-7, with a possible D match to TRBD2 (7 bases). Germline-derived CDR1 and CDR2 are SGHTA and FQGNSA. V dropped 7 bases and J dropped 6 bases, with 22 bases sitting between them. The CDR3 is made up of 15 amino acids. The CDR3 region is CASIPTGGLSGEQYF. The CDR3 DNA follows: TGTGCCAGCATCCCTACGGGGGGCTTATCCGGCGAGCAGTACTTC.

This chain links TRBV27 with TRBJ2-7; tentatively, D is TRBD2 (7 bases). Germline CDR1 is MNHEY and CDR2 is SMNVEV (reference sequence). The CDR3 contains 16 residues. The V gene lost 3 bases and the J gene lost 7 bases, with 22 bases spanning the gap. DNA for the CDR3: TGTGCCAGCAGTTTCGGAAGGCGGGGGCCCCCTGGGGAGCAGTACTTC. Protein sequence: CASSFGRRGPPGEQYF.

The rearrangement links TRBV7-3 to TRBJ2-1; D may be TRBD2 (6 bases). Per germline, CDR1 SGHTA and CDR2 FQGTGA. CDR3 length: 17 amino acids. V was trimmed by 0 bases and J by 1 base, leaving 13 bases between them. The chain's CDR3 is CASSLTGGGSSYNEQFF. The CDR3 DNA follows: TGTGCCAGCAGCTTAACGGGAGGCGGGTCTTCCTACAATGAGCAGTTCTTC. Filled out from reference TRBV7-3 and TRBJ2-1, the complete variable domain reads GAGVSQTPSNKVTEKGKYVELRCDPISGHTALYWYRQSLGQGPEFLIYFQGTGAADDSGLPNDRFFAVRPEGSVSTLKIQRTERGDSAVYLCASSLTGGGSSYNEQFFGPGTRLTVL.

In this sample, this clone turned up many times. V is TRBV24-1 and J is TRBJ2-1, with no clear D. The CDR3 sequence is 11 residues long. Germline CDR1 is KGHDR and CDR2 is SFDVKD. The ends were cut back, 7 bases at V and 4 bases at J, with 4 bases in the middle. The CDR3 protein is CATSSYNEQFF. DNA of the CDR3: TGTGCCACCAGCTCATACAATGAGCAGTTCTTC.

The genes are TRBV19 and TRBJ2-7, with 8 nucleotides matching TRBD1. V shed 3 bases, J shed 5 bases, and the junction held 21 bases outside the gene matches. The CDR3 totals 19 residues. Germline CDR1 LNHDA, CDR2 SQIVND (reference sequence). The CDR3 DNA follows: TGTGCCAGTAGTATGGATTCCGGGACAGGTACGCCGGTTCGACACGAGCAGTACTTC. This encodes CASSMDSGTGTPVRHEQYF. The full variable domain, rest sourced from reference TRBV19 and TRBJ2-7, is DGGITQSPKYLFRKEGQNVTLSCEQNLNHDAMYWYRQDPGQGLRLIYYSQIVNDFQKGDIAEGYSVSREKKESFPLTVTSAQKNPTAFYLCASSMDSGTGTPVRHEQYFGPGTRLTVT.

The rearrangement uses TRBV28 and TRBJ1-4; D ambiguous. V shed 2 bases and J shed 8 bases, with 12 bases lying between them. Germline V gene lookup returns CDR1 MDHEN and CDR2 SYDVKM. The CDR3 loop spans 14 amino acids. CDR3 loop: CASSLVTLGEKLFF. CDR3 DNA sequence: TGTGCCAGCAGTTTAGTGACTTTGGGAGAAAAACTGTTTTTT.

The V and J genes are TRBV11-3 and TRBJ2-1; 8 bases align to TRBD2. V dropped 5 bases and J dropped 9; count of bases not matched to a gene: 9. This CDR3 has 14 residues. Germline V gene lookup returns CDR1 SGHNT and CDR2 YENEEA. The DNA of the CDR3 is TGTGCCAGCAGCCAAACGCCAGCGGGAGTTGAGCAGTTCTTC. Translation gives CASSQTPAGVEQFF.

The chain joins TRBV6-2 or TRBV6-3 to TRBJ2-7; the D gene is possibly TRBD1 (5 bases). The ends were cut back, 2 bases at V and 6 bases at J, with 8 bases in the middle. Germline-derived CDR1 and CDR2 are MNHEY and SVGEGT. The CDR3 sequence is 12 residues long. The DNA for the CDR3 is TGTGCCAGCAGTTACGTAGGGGCCGAGCAGTACTTC. This encodes CASSYVGAEQYF.

The genes are TRBV7-9 and TRBJ1-1; D unresolved. CDR1 and CDR2 from the germline V gene are SEHNR and FQNEAQ (reference sequence). With 1 base removed from V and 6 bases from J, the gap between germline ends came to 9 bases. The CDR3 consists of 13 residues. The CDR3 region has the DNA TGTGCCAGCAGCTTAGGATCCGTGTCTGAAGCTTTCTTT. It specifies CASSLGSVSEAFF.

This chain uses TRBV3-1 (or the pseudogene TRBV3-2) with TRBJ1-3; D is possibly TRBD1 (6 bases). Germline CDR1 is LGHDT and CDR2 is YNNKEL (reference sequence). This CDR3 has 13 amino acids. The V gene lost 1 base and the J gene lost 15 bases, with 16 bases spanning the gap. The chain's CDR3 is CASSQVRGDIQYF. CDR3 in DNA: TGTGCCAGCAGCCAAGTACGGGGGGACATCCAATATTTT.

This clone came up a few times. V and J are TRBV5-5 and TRBJ1-3; 7 bases fit TRBD1. The CDR3 sequence is 18 residues long. Germline V gene sequence: CDR1 SGHKS, CDR2 YYEKEE (reference sequence). V lost 0 bases and J lost 0; bases outside the gene matches: 9. CDR3 residues: CASSLGPGTAGSGNTIYF. The CDR3 nucleotides read TGTGCCAGCAGCTTGGGACCAGGGACAGCCGGCTCTGGAAACACCATATATTTT.